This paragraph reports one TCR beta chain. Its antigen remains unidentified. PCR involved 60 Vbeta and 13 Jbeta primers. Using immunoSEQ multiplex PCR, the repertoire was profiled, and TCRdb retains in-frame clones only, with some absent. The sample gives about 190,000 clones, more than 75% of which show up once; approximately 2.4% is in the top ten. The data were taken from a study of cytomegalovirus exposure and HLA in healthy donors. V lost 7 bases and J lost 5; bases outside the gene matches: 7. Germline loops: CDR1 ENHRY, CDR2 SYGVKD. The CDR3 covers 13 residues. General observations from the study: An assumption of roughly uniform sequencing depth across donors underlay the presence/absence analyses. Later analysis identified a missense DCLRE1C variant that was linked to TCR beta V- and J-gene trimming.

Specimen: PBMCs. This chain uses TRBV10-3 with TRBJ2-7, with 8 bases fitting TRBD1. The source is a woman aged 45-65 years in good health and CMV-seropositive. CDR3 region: CAITGDRRDEQYF. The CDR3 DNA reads TGTGCCATCACCGGGGACAGGCGGGACGAGCAGTACTTC.